This record looks at one TCR beta chain sequence and its context. The data derive from a study of blood T cell repertoires in COVID-19. Study summary: Whether acute or convalescent, the COVID-19 samples came from the United States, Italy and Spain. From T cells, B-cell-depleted T cells, or PBMCs came the material, which was cDNA or gDNA.

The germline V and J ends were trimmed by 3 bases and 4 bases, with 12 bases remaining between them. This CDR3 contains 13 residues. In germline, CDR1 is SQVTM, CDR2 ANQGSEA. How the authors handled the data: Amplification from reference gene primers served as the basis for estimated nucleated cell counts. Clones were sequenced by immunoSEQ multiplex PCR, and TCRdb holds only the in-frame ones, with some missing. That table furnishes V, J and clone size, whereas the DNA furnished D and trimming. The sample comprises about 75,000 clones, about 88% of which are singletons, and roughly 20% rests with the top ten.

The TCR sequence derives from a human donor in a cohort sampled during active COVID-19. The specimen was peripheral blood. V usage is TRBV29-1 and J usage is TRBJ1-2; D gene uncertain. CDR3 loop: CSVDRQRGYGYTF. The CDR3, as DNA: TGCAGCGTTGATCGGCAGCGAGGCTATGGCTACACCTTC.